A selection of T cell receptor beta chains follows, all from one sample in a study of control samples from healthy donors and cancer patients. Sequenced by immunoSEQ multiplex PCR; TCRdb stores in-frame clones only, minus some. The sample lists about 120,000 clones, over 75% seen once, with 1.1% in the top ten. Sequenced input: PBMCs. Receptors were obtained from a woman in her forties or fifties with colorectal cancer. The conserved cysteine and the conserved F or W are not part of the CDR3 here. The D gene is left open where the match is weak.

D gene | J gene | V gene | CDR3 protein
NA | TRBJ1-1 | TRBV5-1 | ASSEPWGAEWNTEAF
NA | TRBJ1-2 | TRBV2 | ASSEAVGEGYT
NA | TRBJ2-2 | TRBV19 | ASRPTGWDTGELF
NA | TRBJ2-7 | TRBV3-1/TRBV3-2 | ASSLGTGWSEQY
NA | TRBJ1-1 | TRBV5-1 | ASSLRGGTEAF
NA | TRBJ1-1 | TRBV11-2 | ASSRQVVGSVLAF
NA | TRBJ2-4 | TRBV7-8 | ASSRAKNIQY
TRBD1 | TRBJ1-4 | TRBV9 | ASSVTTGDEKLF
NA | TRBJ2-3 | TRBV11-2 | ASSLRGRGITDTQY
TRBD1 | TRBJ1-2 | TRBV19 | ASRLTGVGYT
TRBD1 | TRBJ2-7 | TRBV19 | ASSLGTGIAYEQY
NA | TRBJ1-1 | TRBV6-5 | ASSNDRPMNTEAF
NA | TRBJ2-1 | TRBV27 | ASSSGAGYNEQF
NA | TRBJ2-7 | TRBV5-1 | ASSLGREQY
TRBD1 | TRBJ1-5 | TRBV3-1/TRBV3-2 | ASGTGSGNQPQH
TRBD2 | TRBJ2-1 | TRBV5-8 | ASSLGVAGSNEQF
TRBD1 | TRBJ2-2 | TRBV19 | ASSIGTGSGTGELF
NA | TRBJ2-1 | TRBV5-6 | ASSFAPEGRNEQF
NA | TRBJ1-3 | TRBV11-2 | ASSLGGWADSSGNTIY
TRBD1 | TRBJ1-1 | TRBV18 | ASKTGSMNTEAF
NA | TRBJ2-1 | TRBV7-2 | ASSFTQGQGGQF
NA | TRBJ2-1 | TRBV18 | ASSLGVENEQF
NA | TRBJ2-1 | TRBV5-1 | ASSLGTITEQF
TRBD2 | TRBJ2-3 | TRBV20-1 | SASRSSGGASTDTQY
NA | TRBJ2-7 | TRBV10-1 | ASSAYDGSYEQY
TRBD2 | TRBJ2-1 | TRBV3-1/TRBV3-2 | ASSSGLAGGGEQF
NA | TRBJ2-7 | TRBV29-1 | SVRDTSQPPYEQY
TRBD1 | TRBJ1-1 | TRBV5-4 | ASSSNRGTEAF
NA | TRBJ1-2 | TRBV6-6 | ASNQGGAYGYT
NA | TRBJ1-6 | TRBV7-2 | ASSLAQESPLH
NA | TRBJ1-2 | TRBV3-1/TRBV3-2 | ASSQGAGDGYT
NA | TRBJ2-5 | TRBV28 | ASSPRAGVETQY
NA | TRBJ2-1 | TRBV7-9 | ASSLEGGEQF
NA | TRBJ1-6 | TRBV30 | AGESFGAFNSPLH
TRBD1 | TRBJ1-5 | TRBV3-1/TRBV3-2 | ASSPGQRNQPQH
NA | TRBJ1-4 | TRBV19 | ASSHQGVNEKLF
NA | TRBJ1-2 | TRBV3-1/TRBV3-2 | ASSNQVGLYGYT
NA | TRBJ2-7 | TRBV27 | ASRGIFPSYEQY
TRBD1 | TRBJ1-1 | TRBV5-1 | ASSPTSGGTEAF
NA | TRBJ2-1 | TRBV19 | ASTDQHAYNEQF
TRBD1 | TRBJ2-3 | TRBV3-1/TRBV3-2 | ASSGRGTRRTDTQY
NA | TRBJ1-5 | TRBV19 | ASTPSRDQPQH
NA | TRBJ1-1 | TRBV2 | ASMVQGFGEAF
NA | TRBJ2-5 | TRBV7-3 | ASSSGRGKTQY
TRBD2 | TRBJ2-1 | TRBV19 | ASRTMGGSSYNEQF
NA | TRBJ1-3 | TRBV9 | ASSVASQGQAGNTIY
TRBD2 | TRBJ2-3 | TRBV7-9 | ASSISGRTPDTQY
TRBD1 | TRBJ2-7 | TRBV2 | ASSVTGVNYEQY
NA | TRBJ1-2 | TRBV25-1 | ASQAAWNYGYT
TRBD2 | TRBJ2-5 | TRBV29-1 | SVGGLAGGETQY
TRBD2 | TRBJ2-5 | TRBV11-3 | ASSLGTSGSGETQY
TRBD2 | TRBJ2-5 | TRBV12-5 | ASGGGGAQRETQY
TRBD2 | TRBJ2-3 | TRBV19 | ASSGVAGGHPSTDTQY